This TCR beta chain was retrieved from a study of T-cell reconstitution after alpha-beta-depleted transplantation in children. The CDR3 has 15 amino acids. With 6 bases removed from V and 0 bases from J, the gap between germline ends came to 12 bases. Using unique molecular identifiers, the investigators prepared the TCRbeta library. TCRdb ran MiXCR on the PCR reads and lists one entry per CDR3 protein. Among some 490,000 distinct CDR3 sequences listed, 12% were seen once. This chain joins TRBV12-3 or TRBV12-4 and TRBJ2-1, with D unclear. The TCR originated in a human donor who donated a stem cell graft to a child with combined immunodeficiency. Sequencing used PBMCs from the stem cell graft donor, obtained from the stem cell graft. The CDR3 coding sequence is TGTGCCAGCAGGAATGGGAAGAGCTCCTACAATGAGCAGTTCTTC. Its translation: CASRNGKSSYNEQFF.